This T cell receptor (beta chain) derives from a study of T-cell reconstitution after alpha-beta-depleted transplantation in children. V lost 3 bases and J lost 1, with 12 bases in between. The CDR3 consists of 14 residues. Per the germline V gene, CDR1 is SQVTM and CDR2 is ANQGSEA. There are many counts of this clonotype. During its preparation, the TCRbeta library received unique molecular identifiers. MiXCR was run by TCRdb on the PCR reads, yielding one entry per CDR3 protein. The repertoire holds over 450,000 distinct CDR3 sequences, with more than 9% as singletons. Sequencing was performed on PBMCs, taken before TCRalphabeta/CD19-depleted stem cell transplant. The receptor's source is a child aged 2 to 10 with inherited bone marrow failure, due to receive a stem cell transplant. This chain connects TRBV29-1 to TRBJ1-1; maybe TRBD1 (6 bases). The CDR3 reads CSVDQGRGNTEAFF. CDR3 DNA sequence: TGCAGCGTTGACCAGGGGCGGGGGAACACTGAAGCTTTCTTT.